This T cell receptor (beta chain) was documented in a study of patients and donors after allogeneic stem cell transplantation. This CDR3 has 14 residues. The germline gives CDR1 SQVTM, CDR2 ANQGSEA. V was cut by 5 bases and J by 8 bases, with 16 bases left in between. TCRdb re-called the RT-PCR reads with MiXCR, one entry per CDR3 protein. This sample has 20,000 to 30,000 distinct CDR3 sequences, with 8% to 10% found just once. The receptor comes from a human donor who was either an allogeneic HSCT recipient or a stem cell or donor lymphocyte infusion donor (not recorded which). It is not recorded whose cells these are; they may come from a transplant donor. The chain uses TRBV29-1 and TRBJ1-6, with TRBD1 as a possible D gene (5 bases). Material: blood, either unsorted or a sorted T cell fraction (not recorded which). CDR3 region: CSVRLGVMDSPLHF. The CDR3 coding sequence is TGCAGCGTTCGTCTGGGGGTTATGGATTCACCCCTCCACTTT.